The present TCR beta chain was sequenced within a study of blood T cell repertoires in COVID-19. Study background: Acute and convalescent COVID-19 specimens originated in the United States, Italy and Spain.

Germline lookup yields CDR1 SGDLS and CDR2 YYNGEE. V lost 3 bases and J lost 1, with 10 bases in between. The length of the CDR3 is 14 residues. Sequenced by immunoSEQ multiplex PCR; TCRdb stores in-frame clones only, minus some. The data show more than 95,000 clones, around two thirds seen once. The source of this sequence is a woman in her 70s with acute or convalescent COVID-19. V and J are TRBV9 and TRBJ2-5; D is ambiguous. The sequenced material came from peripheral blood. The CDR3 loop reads CASSGPGSQETQYF. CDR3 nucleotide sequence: TGTGCCAGCAGCGGACCGGGTAGCCAAGAGACCCAGTACTTC. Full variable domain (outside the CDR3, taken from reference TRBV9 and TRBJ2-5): DSGVTQTPKHLITATGQRVTLRCSPRSGDLSVYWYQQSLDQGLQFLIQYYNGEERAKGNILERFSAQQFPDLHSELNLSSLELGDSALYFCASSGPGSQETQYFGPGTRLLVL.